The clone carrying this TCR beta chain showed up many times. TCRdb processed the reads anew with MiXCR; each CDR3 protein has one entry. There are under 200,000 distinct CDR3 sequences in the sample; 8% to 10% occur only once, and about 4.2% lies in the top ten. The germline gives CDR1 ENHRY, CDR2 SYGVKD. V was trimmed by 6 bases and J by 6 bases, leaving 29 bases between them. This CDR3 comprises 18 residues. The data were obtained in a study of T cell repertoires in cytomegalovirus infection. Specimen: PBMCs. The V gene is TRBV10-3, the J gene TRBJ1-2; no reliable D call. This TCR derives from a human donor in good health (CMV status not recorded). Some clones in this sample may be carry-over from other donors' samples. The CDR3 coding sequence is TGTGCCATCAGCCGCCTGAAACTGATCCGAGAACAGCTCGATGGCTACACCTTC. This translates into CAISRLKLIREQLDGYTF.